The 31 T cell receptor beta chains below come from one sample, sequenced in a study of T cells in tuberculosis. Profiled with immunoSEQ multiplex PCR; TCRdb holds only in-frame clones, not every one. The data contain some 30,000 clones, roughly 95% of them singletons. The sample comprised PBMCs. These receptors were collected from a donor between 10 and 35 years old with latent tuberculosis or without tuberculosis infection.

The chain recombines TRBV6-5 with TRBJ1-2; 8 nucleotides line up with TRBD1. V shed 5 bases, J shed 0 bases, and the junction held 2 bases outside the gene matches. The CDR3 sequence is 14 residues long. Germline-derived CDR1 and CDR2 are MNHEY and SVGAGI. The DNA for the CDR3 is TGTGCCAGCAGTATACAGGGGGCTAACTATGGCTACACCTTC. The encoded protein is CASSIQGANYGYTF.

V is TRBV27 and J is TRBJ2-7; 9 bases match TRBD1. CDR3 size: 14 residues. J was trimmed by 3 bases and V by 5 bases; bases with no gene match: 5. CDR1 is MNHEY, CDR2 SMNVEV, per germline (reference sequence). CDR3 in amino acids: CASSAGTGLYEQYF. Here the CDR3 DNA reads TGTGCCAGCAGTGCCGGGACAGGGCTCTACGAGCAGTACTTC.

V gene TRBV7-9 combines with J gene TRBJ1-2; TRBD1 might be the D (5 bases). The CDR3 is 14 residues long. Trimming removed 3 bases at V and 2 bases at J, with 10 bases between. Germline V gene sequence: CDR1 SEHNR, CDR2 FQNEAQ (reference sequence). The CDR3 loop is CASSFPGSNYGYTF. As DNA, the CDR3 is TGTGCCAGCAGCTTCCCAGGGTCCAACTATGGCTACACCTTC.

V usage is TRBV28 and J usage is TRBJ2-3; no reliable D call. The CDR3 totals 15 residues. V lost 3 bases and J lost 5, with 15 bases in between. CDR1 MDHEN and CDR2 SYDVKM come from the germline V gene. The CDR3 bases are TGTGCCAGCAGTTTGTCTGATTTGGCCAGAGATACGCAGTATTTT. Protein sequence: CASSLSDLARDTQYF. Based on the CDR3 plus reference TRBV28 and TRBJ2-3, the full variable domain is DVKVTQSSRYLVKRTGEKVFLECVQDMDHENMFWYRQDPGLGLRLIYFSYDVKMKEKGDIPEGYSVSREKKERFSLILESASTNQTSMYLCASSLSDLARDTQYFGPGTRLTVL.

The chain employs TRBV14 and TRBJ1-2, with D maybe TRBD1 (5 bases). This CDR3 is built from 16 residues. Germline CDR1 SGHDN, CDR2 FVKESK. Between the trimmed V and J ends, which lost 1 base and 7 bases, there was a span of 19 bases. The CDR3 protein is CASSQVGGTLPGGYTF. CDR3 coding DNA: TGTGCCAGCAGCCAAGTAGGCGGGACTCTTCCGGGTGGCTACACCTTC.

This chain links TRBV2 with TRBJ1-4; unclear D gene. Trimming cost V 4 bases and J 2 bases, with 8 bases left between them. This CDR3 is 14 amino acids long. Germline loops: CDR1 SNHLY, CDR2 FYNNEI. The CDR3 sequence is CASSGGRTNEKLFF. CDR3 sequence (DNA): TGTGCCAGCAGTGGAGGGAGGACTAATGAAAAACTGTTTTTT.

V is TRBV5-1 and J is TRBJ2-3; D is uncertain. This CDR3 comprises 11 residues. Germline lookup yields CDR1 SGHRS and CDR2 YFSETQ. The V end lost 5 bases, the J end lost 4 bases, and 5 bases lay between the germline ends. The CDR3 DNA is TGCGCCAGCAGGGCCGCAGATACGCAGTATTTT. Translated, it gives CASRAADTQYF.

The chain couples TRBV2 to TRBJ1-1; possibly TRBD1 for D (5 bases). CDR1 is SNHLY and CDR2 is FYNNEI in the germline V gene. Trimming shortened V by 8 bases and J by 5 bases, and 15 bases separated the two germline ends. This CDR3 comprises 13 residues. The CDR3 loop is CASRFNRGTEAFF. In DNA, the CDR3 is TGTGCCAGCCGGTTTAATAGGGGAACTGAAGCTTTCTTT.

The chain is built from TRBV4-1 and TRBJ1-2, with D maybe TRBD1 (6 bases). This CDR3 spans 16 amino acids. Germline loops: CDR1 MGHRA, CDR2 YSYEKL. Trimming cost V 4 bases and J 6 bases, with 21 bases left between them. The CDR3 is CASSPGNRQERDGYTF. The CDR3 DNA sequence: TGCGCCAGCAGCCCAGGGAATCGACAGGAAAGGGATGGCTACACCTTC.

The V call is TRBV2, the J call TRBJ2-5, with 7 bases lining up with TRBD2. The germline V gene has CDR1 SNHLY and CDR2 FYNNEI. This CDR3 region has 12 residues. After removal of 6 bases from V and 4 bases from J, the junction contained 2 bases not matched to a gene. CDR3 nucleotide sequence: TGTGCCAGCAGGGGGGGGAGAGAGACCCAGTACTTC. Translation: CASRGGRETQYF.

This chain connects TRBV4-1 to TRBJ2-5; 9 bases line up with TRBD2. The J segment lost 1 base and the V segment lost 8 bases, leaving 14 bases of the junction unmatched. Germline V CDR1 and CDR2: MGHRA, YSYEKL. This CDR3 comprises 17 residues. The CDR3 DNA reads as TGCGCCAGCGCTGAGCTAGCGGGGATAAGGCTCCAAGAGACCCAGTACTTC. This sequence encodes CASAELAGIRLQETQYF.

The rearrangement uses TRBV11-2 and TRBJ1-2; 7 bases agree with TRBD1. CDR1 is SGHAT and CDR2 is FQNNGV in the germline V gene. The CDR3 is 14 residues long. V lost 5 bases, J lost 8 bases, and 11 bases stayed unmatched. This CDR3 is CASSHGQAQGGYTF. CDR3 DNA: TGTGCCAGCAGCCACGGACAGGCCCAGGGGGGCTACACCTTC.

The chain uses TRBV10-3 and TRBJ2-1, with TRBD2 as a possible D gene (7 bases). The CDR3 has 12 residues. V dropped 3 bases and J dropped 15 bases, with 15 bases sitting between them. Germline lookup yields CDR1 ENHRY and CDR2 SYGVKD. CDR3 region: CAISDEGEGPFF. CDR3 DNA: TGTGCCATCAGTGACGAGGGGGAGGGCCCGTTCTTC.

V usage is TRBV10-3 and J usage is TRBJ1-1, with 9 bases lining up with TRBD1. V lost 1 base and J lost 0; bases outside the gene matches: 3. CDR1 ENHRY and CDR2 SYGVKD come from the germline V gene. This CDR3 has 16 residues. The CDR3 DNA follows: TGTGCCATCAGTGAGTTTACAGGGGGCTTGAACACTGAAGCTTTCTTT. It yields the protein CAISEFTGGLNTEAFF.

CDR3 residues: CASSRTFEGMFPDTQYF. CDR3 bases: TGTGCCAGCAGTCGCACCTTTGAGGGCATGTTCCCAGATACGCAGTATTTT. V and J are TRBV28 and TRBJ2-3, with D possibly matching TRBD2 (5 bases). Germline V gives CDR1 MDHEN, CDR2 SYDVKM. The CDR3 runs 17 residues. V was shortened by 5 bases and J by 4 bases, with 22 bases between the two germline ends.

The V and J genes are TRBV7-3 and TRBJ1-1, with D uncertain. The CDR3 is made up of 13 amino acids. CDR1 and CDR2 from the germline V gene are SGHTA and FQGTGA. V lost 2 bases and J lost 5, with 9 bases in between. CDR3 in amino acids: CASSLRPGTEAFF. The CDR3 DNA follows: TGTGCCAGCAGCTTACGTCCCGGGACTGAAGCTTTCTTT.

This clone has only one observation. The chain recombines TRBV19 with TRBJ1-1, with 9 nucleotides matching TRBD1. The J segment lost 8 bases and the V segment lost 2 bases, leaving 15 bases of the junction unmatched. Germline CDR1 LNHDA, CDR2 SQIVND (reference sequence). CDR3 length equals 17 residues. The CDR3 nucleotides read TGTGCCAGTAGTATATTAAGGGGTTTGGGGGACAGGGAAGAAGCTTTCTTT. It specifies CASSILRGLGDREEAFF.

A few counts support this clone. The chain recombines TRBV27 with TRBJ2-7; no clear D. The V end was cut by 9 bases, the J end by 0 bases, with 15 bases between. Germline lookup yields CDR1 MNHEY and CDR2 SMNVEV (reference sequence). This CDR3 spans 14 amino acids. CDR3 sequence reads: CASKLSEISYEQYF. The CDR3 DNA sequence: TGTGCCAGTAAGTTATCAGAAATCTCCTACGAGCAGTACTTC.

The chain has TRBV2 and TRBJ2-5; the D gene is possibly TRBD2 (5 bases). The ends were cut back, 4 bases at V and 2 bases at J, with 8 bases in the middle. Germline V gene sequence: CDR1 SNHLY, CDR2 FYNNEI. The CDR3 runs 13 residues. The CDR3 protein is CASSGEGQETQYF. The CDR3 DNA follows: TGTGCCAGCAGTGGAGAGGGACAAGAGACCCAGTACTTC.

This clone was counted a few times. The chain is built from TRBV4-1 and TRBJ2-1, with 10 bases aligning to TRBD2. J gave up 1 base and V 4 bases, and 7 bases lay outside the gene matches. Germline V gives CDR1 MGHRA, CDR2 YSYEKL. This CDR3 is built from 17 residues. CDR3 region: CASSRQGLAPSYNEQFF. The DNA for the CDR3 is TGCGCCAGCAGCCGTCAGGGACTAGCGCCTTCCTACAATGAGCAGTTCTTC.

This chain connects TRBV19 to TRBJ2-5; 7 bases fit TRBD2. This CDR3 is 15 amino acids long. Per germline, CDR1 LNHDA and CDR2 SQIVND (reference sequence). V shed 7 bases and J 5 bases; nucleotides not matched to a gene: 13. CDR3 DNA sequence: TGTGCCAGTACCGCACCGGCGTCGGGGGGTGAGACCCAGTACTTC. This sequence encodes CASTAPASGGETQYF.

This clone turned up a few times. The V and J genes are TRBV2 and TRBJ2-4, with D perhaps matching TRBD1 (6 bases). CDR3 length: 15 amino acids. Trimming left V 0 bases short and J 1 base short, with 7 bases between. Per the germline V gene, CDR1 is SNHLY and CDR2 is FYNNEI. CDR3 sequence: CASSEATGAKNIQYF. DNA for the CDR3: TGTGCCAGCAGTGAAGCCACAGGGGCCAAAAACATTCAGTACTTC.

The chain employs TRBV27 and TRBJ2-7; 11 nucleotides line up with TRBD1. CDR3 length: 14 amino acids. Germline V lookup: CDR1 MNHEY, CDR2 SMNVEV (reference sequence). V shed 3 bases, J shed 2 bases, and the junction held 0 bases outside the gene matches. The CDR3 DNA sequence: TGTGCCAGCAGTTTGGGACAGGGGGCCTACGAGCAGTACTTC. Translation: CASSLGQGAYEQYF.

In regard to this clone: The same CDR3 also results from other DNA sequences found in this sample. The genes are TRBV7-9 and TRBJ2-1; 10 bases are shared with TRBD2. This CDR3 has 16 amino acids. The V segment lost 2 bases and the J segment 2 bases; nucleotides outside the gene matches: 3. Germline assignment: CDR1 SEHNR and CDR2 FQNEAQ (reference sequence). In nucleotides, the CDR3 is TGTGCCAGCAGCTTAAGTCTAGCGGGGGCCTACAATGAGCAGTTCTTC. Protein: CASSLSLAGAYNEQFF.

This sequence joins TRBV5-6 and TRBJ1-2; D possibly corresponds to TRBD1 (6 bases). The germline gives CDR1 SGHDT, CDR2 YYEEEE. V was clipped by 0 bases and J by 4 bases, with 16 bases between them. This CDR3 has 16 residues. The CDR3: CASSLASGGHLYGYTF. In DNA form, the CDR3 reads TGTGCCAGCAGCTTGGCATCGGGGGGGCACCTCTATGGCTACACCTTC.

This clone was observed a few times. The V call is TRBV19, the J call TRBJ2-7; D is unclear. V was pared by 3 bases and J by 0 bases, with 9 bases between. The CDR3 runs to 14 residues. The germline gives CDR1 LNHDA, CDR2 SQIVND (reference sequence). The CDR3 sequence is CASSIRVSSYEQYF. In nucleotides, the CDR3 is TGTGCCAGTAGTATTCGCGTTAGCTCCTACGAGCAGTACTTC. Together with reference TRBV19 and TRBJ2-7, the CDR3 gives the full variable domain: DGGITQSPKYLFRKEGQNVTLSCEQNLNHDAMYWYRQDPGQGLRLIYYSQIVNDFQKGDIAEGYSVSREKKESFPLTVTSAQKNPTAFYLCASSIRVSSYEQYFGPGTRLTVT.

V and J are TRBV5-4 and TRBJ2-7; 8 nucleotides match TRBD2. This CDR3 has 15 residues. Germline V gene sequence: CDR1 SGHNT, CDR2 YYREEE (reference sequence). Trimming at V came to 2 bases and at J to 4 bases, leaving 8 bases not matched to a gene. DNA of the CDR3: TGTGCCAGCAGCTTCCAGGGTAGCGGGAAGTACGAGCAGTACTTC. Amino acid sequence: CASSFQGSGKYEQYF.

The chain links TRBV28 to TRBJ2-3, with D tentatively TRBD2 (6 bases). The CDR3 is 11 residues long. Looked up from germline, CDR1 is MDHEN and CDR2 is SYDVKM. CDR3 nucleotides: TGTGTTAGCGGAAGCACAGATACGCAGTATTTT. Protein sequence: CVSGSTDTQYF.

The chain joins TRBV11-3 to TRBJ2-3; D uncertain. From germline, CDR1 is SGHNT and CDR2 YENEEA. CDR3 length: 13 residues. V was clipped by 1 base and J by 5 bases, with 7 bases between them. CDR3 protein: CASSLGGKDTQYF. Here the CDR3 DNA reads TGTGCCAGCAGCTTAGGAGGAAAAGATACGCAGTATTTT.

The chain uses TRBV4-1 and TRBJ2-7; 7 bases agree with TRBD2. The CDR3 runs to 16 residues. The V gene's germline CDR1 is MGHRA and CDR2 YSYEKL. With 1 base clipped from V and 0 bases from J, the junction kept 6 bases outside the gene matches. CDR3 nucleotide sequence: TGCGCCAGCAGCCAAGTTGGCCGCGGGAGCTCCTACGAGCAGTACTTC. Its protein product is CASSQVGRGSSYEQYF.

The chain has TRBV6-5 and TRBJ2-2; tentatively, D is TRBD2 (5 bases). Looked up from germline, CDR1 is MNHEY and CDR2 is SVGAGI. The CDR3 totals 16 residues. Trimming cost V 0 bases and J 5 bases, with 13 bases left between them. The CDR3, as DNA: TGTGCCAGCAGTTACTCGAGGTTTCCGGGGACCGGGGAGCTGTTTTTT. Residues: CASSYSRFPGTGELFF.